One and the same sample provided the 21 T cell receptor beta chains below, sequenced in a study of long-term antiretroviral therapy in people with HIV. Runs used v3.0 of the immunoSEQ assay and were done at survey level. Clones were read by immunoSEQ multiplex PCR, and TCRdb kept only the in-frame ones, dropping some. The repertoire has tens of thousands of clones, around four fifths of them found once; the top ten carry over 7%. Sequencing was performed on unsorted PBMCs, taken 0.4 years before starting antiretroviral therapy. The receptors were sampled from a man aged 18 to 29 with HIV.

The chain links TRBV6-6 to TRBJ2-7; 9 positions agree with TRBD1. This CDR3 spans 15 amino acids. CDR1 is MNHNY, CDR2 SVGAGI, per germline (reference sequence). J lost 5 bases, V lost 6 bases, and 11 bases had no gene match. CDR3 loop: CASRNRDRASNEQYF. In DNA form, the CDR3 reads TGTGCCAGCAGGAACAGGGACAGGGCCAGTAACGAGCAGTACTTC.

The chain couples TRBV9 to TRBJ2-1; 12 bases match TRBD2. Germline V gives CDR1 SGDLS, CDR2 YYNGEE. This CDR3 region has 16 residues. J lost 7 bases, V lost 0 bases, and 5 bases had no gene match. CDR3 nucleotides: TGTGCCAGCAGCGTAGGAGGCACTAGCGGGAGGAATGAGCAGTTCTTC. As protein: CASSVGGTSGRNEQFF.

The chain is built from TRBV29-1 and TRBJ2-2, with a possible D match to TRBD2 (6 bases). V lost 4 bases to trimming and J lost 4 bases, with 16 bases between them. The CDR3 extends over 15 amino acids. Germline CDR1 is SQVTM and CDR2 is ANQGSEA. Here the CDR3 DNA reads TGCAGCGTTGGCCTCGGGCGGGGATTCACCGGGGAGCTGTTTTTT. This translates into CSVGLGRGFTGELFF.

This clone was picked up a small number of times. DNA for the CDR3: TGTGCCAGCAGTTTATTCGACTACGAGCAGTACTTC. It is translated as CASSLFDYEQYF. The chain has TRBV28 and TRBJ2-7; D unresolved. The CDR3 has 12 residues. The V and J ends lost 1 base and 3 bases respectively, with 4 bases between them. Germline V gene lookup returns CDR1 MDHEN and CDR2 SYDVKM.

The CDR3 reads CASSFGTGELFF. In DNA form, the CDR3 reads TGTGCCAGCAGCTTCGGGACCGGGGAGCTGTTTTTT. V and J are TRBV6-5 and TRBJ2-2; D is uncertain. V was shortened by 6 bases and J by 5 bases, with 7 bases between the two germline ends. Per the germline V gene, CDR1 is MNHEY and CDR2 is SVGAGI. The CDR3 has 12 amino acids.

The genes are TRBV7-8 and TRBJ2-6, with unresolved D. V lost 1 base, J lost 0 bases, and 13 bases lay in between. Germline CDR1 reads SGHVS; CDR2 reads FQNEAQ. The CDR3 length is 18 residues. The CDR3 nucleotides are TGTGCCAGCAGCTTAGAAGACTCTTTTTACTCTGGGGCCAACGTCCTGACTTTC. Its translation: CASSLEDSFYSGANVLTF.

The genes are TRBV5-1 and TRBJ2-2; 9 nucleotides agree with TRBD1. V dropped 3 bases and J dropped 0; count of bases not matched to a gene: 3. Germline CDR1 SGHRS, CDR2 YFSETQ. This CDR3 comprises 16 residues. The CDR3 DNA sequence: TGCGCCAGCAGCTGGGGGACAGGGCCGAACACCGGGGAGCTGTTTTTT. Its translation: CASSWGTGPNTGELFF.

The gene calls are TRBV30 and TRBJ2-4; D unresolved. The CDR3 sequence is 13 residues long. Germline loops: CDR1 GTSNPN, CDR2 SVGIG (reference sequence). V lost 7 bases, J lost 1 base, and 11 bases lay in between. The CDR3 nucleotides read TGTGCCTCTCAGGATTTTGCCAAAAACATTCAGTACTTC. This encodes CASQDFAKNIQYF.

The chain recombines TRBV5-1 with TRBJ1-1, with TRBD1 as a possible D gene (6 bases). Germline-derived CDR1 and CDR2 are SGHRS and YFSETQ. Trimming shortened V by 0 bases and J by 5 bases, and 11 bases separated the two germline ends. There are 14 residues in the CDR3. CDR3 amino acids: CASSLDRVGTEAFF. CDR3 DNA sequence: TGCGCCAGCAGCTTGGACAGGGTGGGGACTGAAGCTTTCTTT.

The gene calls are TRBV19 and TRBJ2-3; no definite D call. The germline V gene encodes CDR1 LNHDA and CDR2 SQIVND (reference sequence). The CDR3 loop spans 13 amino acids. Trimming stripped 6 bases from V and 8 bases from J, with 15 bases between. In DNA form, the CDR3 reads TGTGCCAGTAGCCCGGGCAGCGCCAGTACGCAGTATTTT. This gives the protein CASSPGSASTQYF. Looking up the rest from reference TRBV19 and TRBJ2-3 gives the full variable domain: DGGITQSPKYLFRKEGQNVTLSCEQNLNHDAMYWYRQDPGQGLRLIYYSQIVNDFQKGDIAEGYSVSREKKESFPLTVTSAQKNPTAFYLCASSPGSASTQYFGPGTRLTVL.

The rearrangement joins TRBV11-2 to TRBJ1-1, with TRBD1 matching over 7 bases. The CDR3 runs 17 residues. CDR1 SGHAT and CDR2 FQNNGV come from the germline V gene. The V segment lost 0 bases and the J segment 7 bases; nucleotides outside the gene matches: 14. CDR3 protein: CASSLDGGRGRHSEAFF. The CDR3 nucleotides read TGTGCCAGCAGCTTAGATGGGGGGAGGGGGCGTCACAGTGAAGCTTTCTTT.

V is TRBV6-1 and J is TRBJ2-5, with 7 bases aligning to TRBD2. In germline, CDR1 is MNHNS, CDR2 SASEGT. CDR3 length: 15 amino acids. The V gene end was trimmed by 0 bases and the J gene end by 1 base; junction bases not matched to a gene: 2. In nucleotides, the CDR3 is TGTGCCAGCAGTGAAGCGGGAGGGTCCCAAGAGACCCAGTACTTC. It encodes CASSEAGGSQETQYF.

This chain links TRBV6-1 with TRBJ1-2, with D uncertain. CDR1 is MNHNS and CDR2 is SASEGT in the germline V gene. V lost 3 bases and J lost 5, with 13 bases in between. CDR3 length: 14 amino acids. CDR3 loop: CASSDLGSTYGYTF. The CDR3 DNA is TGTGCCAGCAGTGATCTGGGAAGTACTTATGGCTACACCTTC.

This clone appeared once. This sequence joins TRBV27 and TRBJ2-1; TRBD1 agrees at 9 bases. With V trimmed by 6 bases and J by 5 bases, 5 bases remained unmatched. Germline CDR1 is MNHEY and CDR2 is SMNVEV (reference sequence). CDR3 length: 14 amino acids. This chain's CDR3 is CASSLDRGHNEQFF. For the CDR3, the DNA is TGTGCCAGCAGCCTGGACAGGGGCCACAATGAGCAGTTCTTC.

The chain is built from TRBV6-4 and TRBJ1-2, with 8 nucleotides matching TRBD1. CDR1 is MRHNA, CDR2 SNTAGT, per germline. V lost 2 bases and J lost 7; bases outside the gene matches: 6. The CDR3 contains 14 residues. DNA for the CDR3: TGTGCCAGCAGTGACGGGCAGGGGGCTGTTGGCTACACCTTC. This encodes CASSDGQGAVGYTF.

CDR3 residues: CASGLVRSTGTGAEQYF. The CDR3 DNA reads as TGTGCTAGTGGTTTGGTACGGTCGACCGGGACAGGGGCCGAGCAGTACTTC. The V call is TRBV12-5, the J call TRBJ2-7; TRBD1 agrees at 10 bases. Germline CDR1 is LGHNT and CDR2 is FRNRAP. This CDR3 region has 17 residues. V lost 0 bases and J lost 6; bases outside the gene matches: 11.

The chain recombines TRBV5-1 with TRBJ2-3, with TRBD2 identical over 14 bases. Germline V lookup: CDR1 SGHRS, CDR2 YFSETQ. The junction had 5 bases not matched to a gene; V was cut back by 4 bases and J by 7 bases. The length of the CDR3 is 15 residues. The CDR3 DNA sequence: TGCGCCAGCAGCATGACTAGCGGGGGGGCTTATACGCAGTATTTT. Its translation is CASSMTSGGAYTQYF.

A few counts support this clone. CDR3 sequence reads: CASTRIAGYEQYF. The CDR3, as DNA: TGCGCCAGCACCCGTATTGCTGGGTACGAGCAGTACTTC. This chain joins TRBV5-1 and TRBJ2-7; D is undetermined. The CDR3 length is 13 residues. Looked up from germline, CDR1 is SGHRS and CDR2 is YFSETQ. The V and J ends lost 6 bases and 4 bases respectively, with 14 bases between them.

The V and J genes are TRBV6-5 and TRBJ2-6; weak D call: TRBD2 (5 bases). This CDR3 region has 14 residues. Trimming took 6 bases from V and 0 from J, leaving 6 bases between them. Germline V gene data show CDR1 as MNHEY and CDR2 as SVGAGI. The CDR3 reads CASSGDSGANVLTF. As DNA, the CDR3 is TGTGCCAGCAGCGGGGACTCTGGGGCCAACGTCCTGACTTTC.

The chain couples TRBV7-9 to TRBJ2-7; D ambiguous. The V end lost 5 bases, the J end lost 0 bases, and 2 bases lay between the germline ends. Germline V gene data show CDR1 as SEHNR and CDR2 as FQNEAQ (reference sequence). The CDR3 has 11 residues. In DNA, the CDR3 is TGTGCCAGCAGCCCCTCCTACGAGCAGTACTTC. Its translation: CASSPSYEQYF.

This clone is deemed medium-sized. The CDR3 sequence is CASGGGGLYQPQHF. The CDR3 DNA reads as TGTGCCAGCGGGGGCGGGGGGCTCTATCAGCCCCAGCATTTT. This rearrangement joins TRBV6-6 to TRBJ1-5; D might be TRBD1 (6 bases). The CDR3 loop spans 14 amino acids. Germline V gene lookup returns CDR1 MNHNY and CDR2 SVGAGI (reference sequence). Trimming took off 8 bases at V and 5 bases at J, with 16 bases between the two ends.